This TCR beta chain was retrieved from a study of blood T cell repertoires in COVID-19. Study overall: Sources were T cells, B-cell-depleted T cells, or PBMCs; the material itself was cDNA or gDNA.

The CDR3 is made up of 14 amino acids. The V end lost 6 bases, the J end lost 7 bases, and 15 bases lay between the germline ends. CDR1 and CDR2 from the germline V gene are SNHLY and FYNNEI. Study members were between roughly 18 and 100 years old and lived in 20 to 30 US regions. Profiling relied on immunoSEQ multiplex PCR, and the TCRdb table lists in-frame clones only, not all of them. Among some 190,000 clones, about 86% were seen once, and the ten largest hold around 25%. This clone came up once. The origin of this receptor is a woman aged 40 to 49 in a cohort exposed to, infected with or recovered from COVID-19 (not recorded which). The rearrangement uses TRBV2 and TRBJ2-2; D is possibly TRBD2 (6 bases). Sequencing input: PBMCs or T cells enriched from blood (not recorded which). The CDR3 protein is CASSQGTAGGELFF. The CDR3 coding sequence is TGTGCCAGCAGCCAAGGGACTGCCGGCGGGGAGCTGTTTTTT. The full variable domain, completed using reference TRBV2 and TRBJ2-2, is EPEVTQTPSHQVTQMGQEVILRCVPISNHLYFYWYRQILGQKVEFLVSFYNNEISEKSEIFDDQFSVERPDGSNFTLKIRSTKLEDSAMYFCASSQGTAGGELFFGEGSRLTVL.